The source of this T cell receptor beta chain is a study of T cell responses to AZD1222 COVID-19 vaccine. CDR1 is SNHLY, CDR2 FYNNEI, per germline. This CDR3 spans 13 amino acids. V dropped 11 bases and J dropped 0 bases, with 12 bases sitting between them. This table comes from immunoSEQ multiplex PCR, and its TCRdb copy is limited to in-frame clones, with some not included. The sample holds about 180,000 clones, roughly 93% seen once. Notes on the study in general: Reportedly, nearly half of unique spike TCRs recognized epitopes outside B.1.351/B.1.1.7 mutations. Spike-wide coverage was observed for vaccine-associated CD4 TCRs, with dominant responses at 160-218 and 743-854. Clonal diversity was possibly underestimated; the donors were predominantly white British and more often female.

As to this clone: Its cognate antigen is unknown.

The input for sequencing was peripheral blood, taken 28 days after the second dose of the MenACWY control vaccine. The TCR originated in an adult who received the MenACWY meningococcal vaccine as a control. This sequence joins TRBV2 and TRBJ2-3, with a tentative D call TRBD2 (6 bases). As DNA, the CDR3 is TGTGCCGGGCGGGGTCTTAGCACAGATACGCAGTATTTT. It is translated as CAGRGLSTDTQYF.